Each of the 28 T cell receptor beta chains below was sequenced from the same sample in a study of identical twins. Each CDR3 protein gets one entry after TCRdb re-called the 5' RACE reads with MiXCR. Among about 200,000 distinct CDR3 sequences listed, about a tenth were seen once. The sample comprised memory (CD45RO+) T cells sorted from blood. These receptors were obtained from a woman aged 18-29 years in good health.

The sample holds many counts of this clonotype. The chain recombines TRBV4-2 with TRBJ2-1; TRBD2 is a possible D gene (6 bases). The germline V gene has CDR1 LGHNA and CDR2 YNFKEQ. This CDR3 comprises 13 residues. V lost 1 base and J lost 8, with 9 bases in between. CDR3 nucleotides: TGTGCCAGCAGCCAAGGACTAGGTCATGAGCAGTTCTTC. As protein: CASSQGLGHEQFF.

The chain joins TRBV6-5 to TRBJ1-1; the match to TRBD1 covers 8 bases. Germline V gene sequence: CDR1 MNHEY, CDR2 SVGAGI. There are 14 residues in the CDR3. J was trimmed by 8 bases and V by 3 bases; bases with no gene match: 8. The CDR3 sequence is CASSYRGQAPEAFF. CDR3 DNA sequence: TGTGCCAGCAGTTATCGGGGACAGGCCCCCGAAGCTTTCTTT.

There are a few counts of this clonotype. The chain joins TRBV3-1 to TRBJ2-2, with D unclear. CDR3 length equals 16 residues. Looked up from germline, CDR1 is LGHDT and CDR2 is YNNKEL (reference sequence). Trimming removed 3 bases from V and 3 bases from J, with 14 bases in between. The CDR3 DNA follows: TGTGCCAGCAGCCAGGTCCGAAAAAGGGACACCGGGGAGCTGTTTTTT. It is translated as CASSQVRKRDTGELFF.

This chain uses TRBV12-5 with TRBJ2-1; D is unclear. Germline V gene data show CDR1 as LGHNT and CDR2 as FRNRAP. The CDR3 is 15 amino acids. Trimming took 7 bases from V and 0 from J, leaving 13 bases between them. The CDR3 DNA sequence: TGTGCTAGTGAGCGTGGGCAGACCTCCTACAATGAGCAGTTCTTC. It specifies CASERGQTSYNEQFF.

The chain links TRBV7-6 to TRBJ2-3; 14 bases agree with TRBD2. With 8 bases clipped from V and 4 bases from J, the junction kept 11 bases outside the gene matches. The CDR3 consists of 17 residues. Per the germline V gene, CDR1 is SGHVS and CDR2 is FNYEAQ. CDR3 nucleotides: TGTGCCAGCCGACTAGCGGGAGGGAATGTAGTATCAGATACGCAGTATTTT. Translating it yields CASRLAGGNVVSDTQYF.

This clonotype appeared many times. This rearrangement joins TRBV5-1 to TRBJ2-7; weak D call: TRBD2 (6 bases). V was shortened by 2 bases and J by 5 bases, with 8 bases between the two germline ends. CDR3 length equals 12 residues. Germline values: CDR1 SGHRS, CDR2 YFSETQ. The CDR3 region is CASSFGGNEQYF. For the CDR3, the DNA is TGCGCCAGCAGCTTCGGGGGAAACGAGCAGTACTTC. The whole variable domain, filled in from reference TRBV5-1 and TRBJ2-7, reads KAGVTQTPRYLIKTRGQQVTLSCSPISGHRSVSWYQQTPGQGLQFLFEYFSETQRNKGNFPGRFSGRQFSNSRSEMNVSTLELGDSALYLCASSFGGNEQYFGPGTRLTVT.

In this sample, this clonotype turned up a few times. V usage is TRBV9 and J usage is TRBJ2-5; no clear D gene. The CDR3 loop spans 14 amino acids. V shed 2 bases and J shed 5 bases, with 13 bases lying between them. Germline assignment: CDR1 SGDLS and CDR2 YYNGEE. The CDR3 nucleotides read TGTGCCAGCAGCGTTGGGCGGCGGTCTGAGACCCAGTACTTC. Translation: CASSVGRRSETQYF.

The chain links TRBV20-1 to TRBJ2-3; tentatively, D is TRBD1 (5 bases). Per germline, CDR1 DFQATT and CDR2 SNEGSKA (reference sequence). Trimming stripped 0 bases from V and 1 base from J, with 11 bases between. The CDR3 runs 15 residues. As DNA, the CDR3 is TGCAGTGCTAGAGACCCTGCACAGGGCACAGATACGCAGTATTTT. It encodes CSARDPAQGTDTQYF.

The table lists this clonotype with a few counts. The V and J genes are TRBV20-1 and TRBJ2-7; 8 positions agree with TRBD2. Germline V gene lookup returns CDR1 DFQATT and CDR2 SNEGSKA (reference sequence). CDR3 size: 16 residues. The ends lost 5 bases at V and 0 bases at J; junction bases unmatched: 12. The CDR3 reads CSALVWDGRGSYEQYF. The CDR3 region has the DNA TGCAGTGCTCTCGTTTGGGACGGGAGGGGCTCCTACGAGCAGTACTTC.

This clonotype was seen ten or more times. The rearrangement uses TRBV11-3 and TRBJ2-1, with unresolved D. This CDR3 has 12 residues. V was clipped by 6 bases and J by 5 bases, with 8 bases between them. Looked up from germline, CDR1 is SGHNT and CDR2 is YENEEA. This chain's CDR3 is CASSSENNEQFF. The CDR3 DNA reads TGTGCCAGCAGTAGTGAGAACAATGAGCAGTTCTTC.

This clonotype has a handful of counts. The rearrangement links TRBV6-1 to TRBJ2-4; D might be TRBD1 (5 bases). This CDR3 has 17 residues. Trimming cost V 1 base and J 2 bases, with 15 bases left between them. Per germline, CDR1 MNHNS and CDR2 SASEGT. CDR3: CASSEVPGYSSKNIQYF. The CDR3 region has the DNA TGTGCCAGCAGTGAAGTCCCAGGGTATAGCTCCAAAAACATTCAGTACTTC.

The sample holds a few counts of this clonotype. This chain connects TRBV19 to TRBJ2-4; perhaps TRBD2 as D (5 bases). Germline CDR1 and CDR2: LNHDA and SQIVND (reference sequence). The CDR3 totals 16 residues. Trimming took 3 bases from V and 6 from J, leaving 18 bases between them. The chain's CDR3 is CASSILLDSRPNIQYF. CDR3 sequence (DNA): TGTGCCAGTAGTATTCTTCTGGACTCCAGACCAAACATTCAGTACTTC.

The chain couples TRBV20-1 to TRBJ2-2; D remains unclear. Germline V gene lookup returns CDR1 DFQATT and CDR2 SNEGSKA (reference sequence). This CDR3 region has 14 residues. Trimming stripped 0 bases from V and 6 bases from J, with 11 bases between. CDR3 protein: CSARDYRAAGELFF. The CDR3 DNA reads TGCAGTGCTAGAGATTACCGGGCGGCCGGGGAGCTGTTTTTT.

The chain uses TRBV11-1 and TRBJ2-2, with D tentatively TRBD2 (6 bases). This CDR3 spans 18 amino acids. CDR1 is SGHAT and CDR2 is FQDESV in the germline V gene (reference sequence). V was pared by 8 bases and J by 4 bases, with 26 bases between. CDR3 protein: CASGTGWDFTPLTGELFF. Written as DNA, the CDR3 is TGTGCCAGCGGAACAGGTTGGGACTTCACTCCCCTCACCGGGGAGCTGTTTTTT. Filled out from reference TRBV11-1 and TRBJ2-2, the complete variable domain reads EAEVAQSPRYKITEKSQAVAFWCDPISGHATLYWYRQILGQGPELLVQFQDESVVDDSQLPKDRFSAERLKGVDSTLKIQPAELGDSAMYLCASGTGWDFTPLTGELFFGEGSRLTVL.

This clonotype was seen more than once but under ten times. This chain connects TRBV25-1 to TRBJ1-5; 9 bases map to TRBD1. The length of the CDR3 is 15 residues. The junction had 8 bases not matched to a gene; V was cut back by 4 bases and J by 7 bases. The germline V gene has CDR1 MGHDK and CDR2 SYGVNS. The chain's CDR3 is CASSGSGQGGQPQHF. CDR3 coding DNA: TGTGCCAGCAGTGGCTCGGGACAGGGAGGACAGCCCCAGCATTTT.

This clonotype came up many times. The CDR3 sequence: CASRTSGPSGANVLTF. The CDR3 nucleotides read TGTGCCAGCAGAACCTCGGGACCTTCTGGGGCCAACGTCCTGACTTTC. The rearrangement links TRBV6-1 to TRBJ2-6; D is perhaps TRBD1 or TRBD2 (5 bases each). This CDR3 contains 16 residues. Trimming stripped 6 bases from V and 1 base from J, with 13 bases between. Germline-derived CDR1 and CDR2 are MNHNS and SASEGT.

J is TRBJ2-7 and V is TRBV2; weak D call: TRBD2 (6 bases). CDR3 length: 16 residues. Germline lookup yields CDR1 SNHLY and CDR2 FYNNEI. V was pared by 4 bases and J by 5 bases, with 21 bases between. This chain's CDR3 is CASSGIRDSAGDEQYF. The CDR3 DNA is TGTGCCAGCAGTGGGATCCGGGACTCCGCAGGAGACGAGCAGTACTTC.

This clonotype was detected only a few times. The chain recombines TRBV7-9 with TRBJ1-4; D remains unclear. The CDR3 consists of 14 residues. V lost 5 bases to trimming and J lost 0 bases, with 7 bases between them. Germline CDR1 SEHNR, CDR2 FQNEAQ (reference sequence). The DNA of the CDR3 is TGTGCCAGCAGCCGAGAACCAACTAATGAAAAACTGTTTTTT. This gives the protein CASSREPTNEKLFF.

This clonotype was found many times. The CDR3 DNA follows: TGTGCCAGCAGTTTGTTGGGAAACTATGGCTACACCTTC. Translating it yields CASSLLGNYGYTF. The chain links TRBV27 to TRBJ1-2; unclear D gene. Per the germline V gene, CDR1 is MNHEY and CDR2 is SMNVEV (reference sequence). Trimming took off 3 bases at V and 2 bases at J, with 7 bases between the two ends. The CDR3 is made up of 13 amino acids.

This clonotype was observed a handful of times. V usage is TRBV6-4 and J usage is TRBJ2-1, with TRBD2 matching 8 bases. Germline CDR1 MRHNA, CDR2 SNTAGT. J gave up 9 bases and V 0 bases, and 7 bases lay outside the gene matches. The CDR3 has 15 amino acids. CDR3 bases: TGTGCCAGCAGTGACTCTGCGGGAGGAGGAAGTGAGCAGTTCTTC. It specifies CASSDSAGGGSEQFF.

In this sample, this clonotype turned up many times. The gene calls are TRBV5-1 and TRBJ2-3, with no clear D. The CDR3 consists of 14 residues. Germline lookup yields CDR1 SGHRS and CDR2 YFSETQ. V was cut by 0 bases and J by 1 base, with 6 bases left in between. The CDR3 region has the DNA TGCGCCAGCAGCTTGGAGACTCGCACAGATACGCAGTATTTT. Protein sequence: CASSLETRTDTQYF.

The CDR3 region has the DNA TGTGCCAGCAGTGAAGGTCAGCGGGACGAGCAGTACTTC. Protein product: CASSEGQRDEQYF. The chain is built from TRBV6-1 and TRBJ2-7, with a weak D call TRBD2 (6 bases). Trimming took off 1 base at V and 5 bases at J, with 9 bases between the two ends. Germline V gives CDR1 MNHNS, CDR2 SASEGT. The CDR3 runs to 13 residues.

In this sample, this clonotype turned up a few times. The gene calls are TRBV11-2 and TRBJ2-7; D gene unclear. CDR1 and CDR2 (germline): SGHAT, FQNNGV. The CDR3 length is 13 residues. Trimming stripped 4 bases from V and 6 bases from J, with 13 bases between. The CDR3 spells CASSSGPPLEQYF. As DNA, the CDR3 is TGTGCCAGCAGCTCCGGGCCCCCGCTCGAGCAGTACTTC.

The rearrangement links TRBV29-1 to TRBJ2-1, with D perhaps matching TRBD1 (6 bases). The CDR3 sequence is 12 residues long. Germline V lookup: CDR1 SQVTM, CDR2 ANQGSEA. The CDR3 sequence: CTTSVGGNEQFF. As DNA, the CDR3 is TGCACCACGTCCGTAGGGGGCAATGAGCAGTTCTTC.

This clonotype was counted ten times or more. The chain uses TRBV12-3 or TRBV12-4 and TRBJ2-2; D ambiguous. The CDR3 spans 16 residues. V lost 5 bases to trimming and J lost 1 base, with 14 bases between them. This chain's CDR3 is CASSAERTRNTGELFF. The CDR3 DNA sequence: TGTGCCAGCAGTGCCGAGAGAACAAGGAACACCGGGGAGCTGTTTTTT.

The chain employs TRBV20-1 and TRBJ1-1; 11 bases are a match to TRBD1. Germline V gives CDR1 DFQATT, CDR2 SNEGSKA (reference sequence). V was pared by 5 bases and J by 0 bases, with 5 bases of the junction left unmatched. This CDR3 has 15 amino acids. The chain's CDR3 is CSAGGTGGMNTEAFF. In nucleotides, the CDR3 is TGCAGTGCTGGAGGGACAGGGGGGATGAACACTGAAGCTTTCTTT.

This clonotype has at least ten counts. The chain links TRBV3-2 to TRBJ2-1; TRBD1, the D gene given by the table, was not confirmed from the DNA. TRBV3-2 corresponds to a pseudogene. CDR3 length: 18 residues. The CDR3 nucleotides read TGTGCCAGCAGCCAAGAGGACCGGGGGAGCCACTTACACAATGAGCAGTTCTTC. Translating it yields CASSQEDRGSHLHNEQFF.

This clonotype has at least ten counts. Written as DNA, the CDR3 is TGCGCCAGCCGGCTAGCGGGAGCGAACTCTGATGAGCAGTTCTTC. This encodes CASRLAGANSDEQFF. The chain recombines TRBV5-1 with TRBJ2-1, with 10 bases lining up with TRBD2. The CDR3 loop spans 15 amino acids. CDR1 is SGHRS, CDR2 YFSETQ, per germline. Unmatched junction bases numbered 12, after V lost 7 bases and J lost 8 bases.